This T cell receptor (beta chain) was sequenced for a study of long-term antiretroviral therapy in people with HIV. Inclusion required at least two post-ART and at least one pre-ART PBMC samples. Concerning this clone: The antigen is undetermined.

General study points: Post-treatment diversity went higher with ART but stayed below transplant donor controls. Clonal populations expanded prior to ART predominated within the repertoire at all time points.

The ends lost 0 bases at V and 3 bases at J; junction bases unmatched: 6. The germline gives CDR1 SGHNT, CDR2 YYREEE (reference sequence). The CDR3 contains 18 residues. They ran version v3.0 of the immunoSEQ assay at survey level. TCRdb's table, derived via immunoSEQ multiplex PCR, lists solely in-frame clones and lacks some. Of around 29,000 clones in the sample, roughly 85% were seen once. This clonotype was sampled from a man in his late teens or twenties with HIV. The chain uses TRBV5-4 and TRBJ2-2; 12 bases are shared with TRBD2. The sequences come from unsorted PBMCs, collected 1.1 years after starting antiretroviral therapy. CDR3 in DNA: TGTGCCAGCAGCTTGGCTAGCGGGAGGGCCGGTTACACCGGGGAGCTGTTTTTT. Protein: CASSLASGRAGYTGELFF.